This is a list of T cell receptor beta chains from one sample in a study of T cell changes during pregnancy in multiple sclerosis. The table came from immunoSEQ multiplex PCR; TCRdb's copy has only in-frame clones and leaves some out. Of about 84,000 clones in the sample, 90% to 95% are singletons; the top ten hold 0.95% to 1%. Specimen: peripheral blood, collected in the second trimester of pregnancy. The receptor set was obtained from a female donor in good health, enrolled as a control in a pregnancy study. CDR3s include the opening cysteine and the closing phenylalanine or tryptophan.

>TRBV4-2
CASSQESGSSYNEQFF
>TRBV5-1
CASSFRDRGGTSDTQYF
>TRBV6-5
CASRVGTSGYNEQFF
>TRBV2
CASSGQGAFTDTQYF
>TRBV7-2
CASSLSGMNTEAFF
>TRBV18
CASSPLSGRALEQFF
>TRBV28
CASSATGGRYEQYF
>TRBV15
CATSQGEGEQYF
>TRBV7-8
CASSLWDSGRELQETQYF
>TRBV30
CAWSVLGLGYEQYF
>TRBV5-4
CASSLQLPGELFF
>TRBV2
CAVQPGQSSGNTIYF
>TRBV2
CASSPDPPGETQYF
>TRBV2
CASSFYLDREIEGYTF
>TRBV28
CASTVIQGSRYQPQHF
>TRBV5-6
CASSLDRLGETQYF
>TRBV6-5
CASSNGNQPQHF
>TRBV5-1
CASSLGGLAGGQETQYF
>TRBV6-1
CASRGDPGSTIYF
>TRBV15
CATSRDPGHPTPYEQYF
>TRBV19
CASSITGYITGELFF
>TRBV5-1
CASSPRGGGTDTQYF
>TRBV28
CASSFSRGRAGTDTQYF
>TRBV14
CASSPKVQSNTEAFF
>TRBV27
CASSLSVVKPGGLYEQYF
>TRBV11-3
CASSFTGADTQYF
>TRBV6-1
CASSEGLAGADTQYF
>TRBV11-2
CASSLGTSAYNEQFF
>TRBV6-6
CASSPAAVSGNTIYF
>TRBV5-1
CASSYGTSGSNEQFF
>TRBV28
CASPLALTGSLNTEAFF
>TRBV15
CATSRAGTQRTDTQYF
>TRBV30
CAWSVKGVTDTQYF
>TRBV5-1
CASSLNVTDTCNQPQHF
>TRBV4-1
CASSQEERGTYTIYF
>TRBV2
CASGDPGTGLVETQYF
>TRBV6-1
CASSRGRDYEQYF
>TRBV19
CASSTSPSRKETQYF
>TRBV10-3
CAISTNRGGELFF
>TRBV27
CASSLFGSSYEQYF
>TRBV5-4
CASSLSRDRGYEQYF
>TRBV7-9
CASSLGASGELLYF
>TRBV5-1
CASSGTGGNNGHEQFF
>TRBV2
CASRTFYEQYF
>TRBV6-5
CASRQWDSGYTF
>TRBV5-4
CASSSPLRGSQETQYF
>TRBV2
CASSEFGELTSGEGTDTQYF
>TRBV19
CASSIPYRSAGNTIYF
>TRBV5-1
CASSLPDTEAFF
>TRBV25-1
CASSGGGLAGEDNEQFF